This T cell receptor (beta chain) was sequenced for a study of blood T cell repertoires in COVID-19. The overall study: The United States, Italy and Spain were the sources of the acute and convalescent COVID-19 samples. PBMCs, B-cell-depleted T cells, or T cells provided the cDNA or gDNA that made up the material.

Per the authors' pipeline: Nucleated cell counts were estimated from reference gene primer amplification. TCRdb's table, derived via immunoSEQ multiplex PCR, lists solely in-frame clones and lacks some. V and J calls and clone size are given by that table; D and trimming were obtained from the DNA. The data contain roughly 81,000 clones, roughly 87% of them seen just once; the ten biggest clones take up roughly 8%. The germline CDR1 and CDR2 sequences are SNHLY and FYNNEI. The CDR3 runs 10 residues. As regards this clone: At one of its ends the junction is not consistent with the germline gene, which may arise from a read error.

The sequence derives from a man younger than 40 with acute or convalescent COVID-19. The sample taken for sequencing was peripheral blood. The rearrangement joins TRBV2 to TRBJ2-7; the match to TRBD2 covers 8 bases. The CDR3 loop reads CASKGLDHSF. For the CDR3, the DNA is TGTGCCAGCAAGGGACTAGACCACTCCTTC.